What follows is one T cell receptor (beta chain) and its context. Additional DNA sequences in this sample encode the identical CDR3. The authors' processing: Amplification of reference gene primers was used by the study to estimate nucleated cell counts. The repertoire was sequenced with immunoSEQ multiplex PCR; TCRdb's copy has only in-frame clones and lacks some. The DNA was the basis for D and trimming; V, J and clone size are from that table. The sample yields over 250,000 clones, approximately 85% seen once. Trimming at V came to 0 bases and at J to 4 bases, leaving 2 bases not matched to a gene. CDR1 is MGHRA and CDR2 is YSYEKL in the germline V gene. This CDR3 contains 15 residues. The sample comes from a study of blood T cell repertoires in COVID-19. At the level of the study: Both acute and convalescent COVID-19 samples were obtained from the United States, Italy and Spain. PBMCs, B-cell-depleted T cells, or T cells provided the cDNA or gDNA that made up the material.

The source is a woman aged 70-85 years with acute or convalescent COVID-19. The chain joins TRBV4-1 to TRBJ2-2; 7 bases match TRBD1. The specimen sequenced was peripheral blood. DNA for the CDR3: TGCGCCAGCAGCCAAGATAGGGGGCCCACCGGGGAGCTGTTTTTT. As protein: CASSQDRGPTGELFF.